The 14 T cell receptor beta chains below were found in one sample sequenced in a study of shared clonotypes between healthy human individuals. Produced via immunoSEQ multiplex PCR; TCRdb's table is partial and in-frame only. The table shows some 550,000 clones, with around 97% occurring only once. Sequenced material: naive CD4+ T cells sorted from blood. Regarding subset: CD45RA+ positively selected. The source of these receptors is a woman in her 30s in good health.

CDR3 protein: CASRWTGGLELFF. DNA for the CDR3: TGTGCCAGCAGGTGGACAGGGGGTTTAGAGCTGTTTTTT. This chain uses TRBV2 with TRBJ2-2; 10 positions match TRBD1. Germline-derived CDR1 and CDR2 are SNHLY and FYNNEI. J was trimmed by 11 bases and V by 6 bases; bases with no gene match: 6. The CDR3 totals 13 residues.

The rearrangement uses TRBV29-1 and TRBJ2-3; 7 bases align to TRBD2. Germline CDR1 and CDR2: SQVTM and ANQGSEA. The CDR3 is 14 residues long. Germline trimming cut 4 bases from V and 6 bases from J; bases unmatched to any gene: 10. The CDR3 spells CSVAVGGSGDTQYF. Written as DNA, the CDR3 is TGCAGCGTTGCGGTTGGCGGGAGTGGGGATACGCAGTATTTT.

The V and J genes are TRBV27 and TRBJ1-5; a weak D match, TRBD1 (6 bases). Germline assignment: CDR1 MNHEY and CDR2 SMNVEV (reference sequence). V was pared by 5 bases and J by 7 bases, with 21 bases between. The CDR3 extends over 16 amino acids. The CDR3 nucleotides read TGTGCCAGCAGTCCCGCCGCGGGGTGGGGGCGGCAGCCCCAGCATTTT. Translation: CASSPAAGWGRQPQHF.

The chain recombines TRBV4-2 with TRBJ1-6; 7 bases align to TRBD1. The CDR3 loop spans 15 amino acids. V shed 0 bases, J shed 10 bases, and the junction held 6 bases outside the gene matches. Per germline, CDR1 LGHNA and CDR2 YNFKEQ. CDR3 sequence: CASSQENRGGSPLHF. CDR3 nucleotides: TGTGCCAGCAGCCAAGAGAACAGGGGCGGCTCACCCCTCCACTTT.

The J gene is TRBJ2-7, the V gene TRBV6-5; either TRBD1 or TRBD2 may fit D (6 bases each). The CDR3 consists of 14 residues. Germline V lookup: CDR1 MNHEY, CDR2 SVGAGI. V lost 6 bases to trimming and J lost 3 bases, with 15 bases between them. DNA of the CDR3: TGTGCCAGCAGCCCTCGAGAGGGGGGCTACGAGCAGTACTTC. Its translation: CASSPREGGYEQYF.

The chain recombines TRBV28 with TRBJ1-1; 8 nucleotides align to TRBD1. CDR1 is MDHEN and CDR2 is SYDVKM in the germline V gene. J gave up 3 bases and V 10 bases, and 10 bases lay outside the gene matches. The CDR3 is made up of 14 amino acids. In nucleotides, the CDR3 is TGTGCCACCTCGGGACAGGAGGGGTACACTGAAGCTTTCTTT. It yields the protein CATSGQEGYTEAFF.

This chain uses TRBV2 with TRBJ1-2; D might be TRBD1 (5 bases). Germline assignment: CDR1 SNHLY and CDR2 FYNNEI. The CDR3 loop spans 12 amino acids. Trimming left V 7 bases short and J 1 base short, with 7 bases between. As DNA, the CDR3 is TGTGCCAGCATCAGGGTTAACTATGGCTACACCTTC. Translation: CASIRVNYGYTF.

V and J are TRBV28 and TRBJ1-1, with D hard to call. The CDR3 spans 12 residues. The germline CDR1 and CDR2 sequences are MDHEN and SYDVKM. The CDR3 DNA follows: TGTGGCTCGAGTATTATGAACACTGAAGCTTTCTTT. This translates into CGSSIMNTEAFF.

The gene calls are TRBV30 and TRBJ2-1; 10 bases fit TRBD2. V trimming: 3 bases; J trimming: 7 bases; junction bases outside the gene matches: 9. The CDR3 loop spans 15 amino acids. The V gene's germline CDR1 is GTSNPN and CDR2 SVGIG (reference sequence). This CDR3 is CAWSQTWTSGNEQFF. CDR3 DNA sequence: TGTGCCTGGAGCCAGACTTGGACTAGCGGTAATGAGCAGTTCTTC.

The chain recombines TRBV21-1 with TRBJ1-5; the table names TRBD1, a call not compared with the DNA. TRBV21-1 is classified as a pseudogene. The CDR3 is 9 residues long. CDR3: CAILQTQHF. The CDR3 nucleotides read TGTGCCATTCTCCAGACCCAGCATTTT.

CDR3 in amino acids: CASSKFSSYEQYF. The CDR3 DNA reads TGTGCCAGTAGTAAGTTTAGCTCCTACGAGCAGTACTTC. The chain joins TRBV19 to TRBJ2-7; no reliable D call. The CDR3 has 13 amino acids. Trimming removed 4 bases from V and 0 bases from J, with 7 bases in between. CDR1 and CDR2 from the germline V gene are LNHDA and SQIVND (reference sequence).

The J gene is TRBJ1-2, the V gene TRBV28, with D tentatively TRBD1 (6 bases). The germline V gene has CDR1 MDHEN and CDR2 SYDVKM. The ends were cut back, 2 bases at V and 2 bases at J, with 12 bases in the middle. The CDR3 has 15 residues. The CDR3 DNA reads TGTGCCAGCAGTTTAAAGCCACAGGGAAACTATGGCTACACCTTC. Encoded protein: CASSLKPQGNYGYTF.

The chain employs TRBV7-3 and TRBJ1-2; D might be TRBD1 (6 bases). V lost 1 base to trimming and J lost 6 bases, with 12 bases between them. The CDR3 is 14 amino acids. The germline gives CDR1 SGHTA, CDR2 FQGTGA. This CDR3 is CASSLNQGRDGYTF. In nucleotides, the CDR3 is TGTGCCAGCAGCTTAAATCAGGGGAGGGATGGCTACACCTTC.

This clone has just one count. The chain couples TRBV28 to TRBJ1-2, with 7 bases matching TRBD1. The V gene's germline CDR1 is MDHEN and CDR2 SYDVKM. J lost 3 bases, V lost 5 bases, and 0 bases had no gene match. The CDR3 loop spans 12 amino acids. This CDR3 reads CASSTGDYGYTF. The CDR3 coding sequence is TGTGCCAGCAGTACAGGGGACTATGGCTACACCTTC.